This is a list of T cell receptor beta chains from one sample in a study of cytomegalovirus exposure and HLA in healthy donors. The table came from immunoSEQ multiplex PCR; TCRdb's copy has only in-frame clones and leaves some out. This sample yields approximately 35,000 clones, of which about 70% are seen a single time; about a tenth belongs to the top ten. Source material: PBMCs. Receptors originate from a man aged 35-49 years in good health and CMV-seropositive. The CDR3 runs from the conserved cysteine through the conserved F or W. D genes are given only for firm matches. Where a row states a size, it is once, few, many or the class of an expanded clone; other rows omit it.

>TRBV4-1|NA|TRBJ1-6|TRBD1
TGCGCCAGCAGAGGCGGAGGGGGCTCACCCCTCCACTTT
CASRGGGGSPLHF
>TRBV12-2|NA|TRBJ2-3|NA
TGTGCAAGTCTCCCGGGACTAGCGGAACGCGGCACAGATACGCAGTATTTT
CASLPGLAERGTDTQYF
>TRBV6-5|NA|TRBJ1-2|NA
TGTGCCAGCAGTTCACAGGTGGGCGACTATGGCTACACCTTC
CASSSQVGDYGYTF
>TRBV5-1|NA|TRBJ1-6|NA
TGCGCCAGCCATCAGGATCCTGCGGGATCACCCCTCCACTTT
CASHQDPAGSPLHF
>TRBV13|once|TRBJ2-7|TRBD2
TGTGCCAGCAGCTTAGGGTGGGCCGGCGGTGGGACTAACTCCTACGAGCAGTACTTC
CASSLGWAGGGTNSYEQYF
>TRBV27|NA|TRBJ1-3|NA
TGTGCCAGCAGTTTGAGCGGTTCGTCTGGAAACACCATATATTTT
CASSLSGSSGNTIYF
>TRBV7-8|once|TRBJ1-2|NA
TGTGCCAGCAGCTTAGCGCTGATCGGCGGCAGCCCTAACTATGGCTACACCTTC
CASSLALIGGSPNYGYTF
>TRBV12-5|NA|TRBJ2-7|NA
TGTGCTAGTGGTTTGGTGGGTCAGGGCGTCCACGAGCAGTACTTC
CASGLVGQGVHEQYF
>TRBV6-5|NA|TRBJ2-4|TRBD1
TGTGCCAGCACCCGGGACAGGGCAACCAAAAACATTCAGTACTTC
CASTRDRATKNIQYF
>TRBV18|NA|TRBJ1-1|NA
TGTGCCAGCTCACCGACTGGCACTGAAGCTTTCTTT
CASSPTGTEAFF
>TRBV5-4|once|TRBJ2-7|NA
TGTGCCAGCAGCTGGCGGGTGGGGGCCTACGAGCAGTACTTC
CASSWRVGAYEQYF
>TRBV19|NA|TRBJ2-7|TRBD1
TGTGCCAGTAGTATTGACAGGGGGATGGGCGAGCAGTACTTC
CASSIDRGMGEQYF